This TCR beta chain was found in a study of glioma-infiltrating T cells after dendritic cell vaccination. For the study at large: Dendritic cell vaccination trial patients had either newly diagnosed or recurrent glioblastoma. Study results and caveats: Complete blood and tumor specimen sets were limited to few patients.

V lost 3 bases, J lost 5 bases, and 11 bases lay in between. Per the germline V gene, CDR1 is MNHEY and CDR2 is SMNVEV (reference sequence). The CDR3 runs 13 residues. The primer mix had 60 V beta and 13 J beta primers. The table came from immunoSEQ multiplex PCR; TCRdb's copy has only in-frame clones and leaves some out. Of about 92,000 clones in the sample, around 84% were seen once. Concerning this clone itself: Its target is not known.

This specimen consisted of blood, obtained before dendritic cell vaccination. The receptor's source is a human donor with glioblastoma. The genes are TRBV27 and TRBJ2-7, with D possibly matching TRBD1 (6 bases). CDR3 residues: CASSFAGDNEQYF. CDR3 nucleotides: TGTGCCAGCAGTTTCGCAGGGGACAACGAGCAGTACTTC.